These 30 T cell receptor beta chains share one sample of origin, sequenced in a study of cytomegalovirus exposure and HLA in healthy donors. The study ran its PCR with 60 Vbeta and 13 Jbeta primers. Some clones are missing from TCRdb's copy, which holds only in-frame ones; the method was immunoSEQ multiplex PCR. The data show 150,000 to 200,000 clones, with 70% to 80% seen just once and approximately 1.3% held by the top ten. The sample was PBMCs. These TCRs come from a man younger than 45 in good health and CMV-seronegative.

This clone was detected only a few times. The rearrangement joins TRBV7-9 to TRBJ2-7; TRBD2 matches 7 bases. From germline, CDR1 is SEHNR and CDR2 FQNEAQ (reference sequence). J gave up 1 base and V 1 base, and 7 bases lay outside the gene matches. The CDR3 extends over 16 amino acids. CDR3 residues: CASSLEPAGPSYEQYF. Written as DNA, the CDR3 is TGTGCCAGCAGCTTAGAGCCAGCGGGGCCTTCCTACGAGCAGTACTTC.

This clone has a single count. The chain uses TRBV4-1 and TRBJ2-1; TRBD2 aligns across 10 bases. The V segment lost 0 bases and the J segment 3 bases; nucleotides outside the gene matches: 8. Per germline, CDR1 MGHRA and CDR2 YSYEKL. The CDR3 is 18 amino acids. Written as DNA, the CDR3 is TGCGCCAGCAGCCAAGATATGGTAGCGGGAGGTTTCTACAATGAGCAGTTCTTC. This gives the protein CASSQDMVAGGFYNEQFF.

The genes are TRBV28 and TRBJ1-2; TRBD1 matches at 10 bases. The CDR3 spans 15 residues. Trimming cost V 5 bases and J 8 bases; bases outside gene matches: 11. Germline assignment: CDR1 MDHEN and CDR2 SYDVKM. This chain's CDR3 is CASSLGDRGTWGYTF. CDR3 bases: TGTGCCAGCAGTCTTGGGGACAGGGGAACATGGGGCTACACCTTC.

As DNA, the CDR3 is TGTGCCAGCAGCGACCTACGGGGAGGGCTCGAGCAGTACTTC. It encodes CASSDLRGGLEQYF. The chain has TRBV5-4 and TRBJ2-7; 7 nucleotides line up with TRBD2. Looked up from germline, CDR1 is SGHNT and CDR2 is YYREEE (reference sequence). This CDR3 is 14 amino acids long. The J segment lost 6 bases and the V segment lost 4 bases, leaving 10 bases of the junction unmatched.

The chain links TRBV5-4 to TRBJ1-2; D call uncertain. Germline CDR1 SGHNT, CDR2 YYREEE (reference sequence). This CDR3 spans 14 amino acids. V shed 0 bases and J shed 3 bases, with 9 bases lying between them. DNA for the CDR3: TGTGCCAGCAGCTTGGGGCAGGACTACTATGGCTACACCTTC. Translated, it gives CASSLGQDYYGYTF.

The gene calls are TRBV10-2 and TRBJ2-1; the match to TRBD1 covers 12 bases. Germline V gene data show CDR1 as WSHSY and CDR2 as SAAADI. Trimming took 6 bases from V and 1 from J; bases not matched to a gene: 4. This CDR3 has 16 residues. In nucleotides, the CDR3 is TGCGCCAGCAGCGGGACAGGGGGCCGGTCCTACAATGAGCAGTTCTTC. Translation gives CASSGTGGRSYNEQFF.

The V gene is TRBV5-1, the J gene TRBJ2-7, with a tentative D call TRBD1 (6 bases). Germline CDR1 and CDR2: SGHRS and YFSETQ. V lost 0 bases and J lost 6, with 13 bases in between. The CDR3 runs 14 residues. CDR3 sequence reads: CASSLEQGRLEQYF. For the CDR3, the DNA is TGCGCCAGCAGCTTGGAACAGGGAAGGCTCGAGCAGTACTTC.

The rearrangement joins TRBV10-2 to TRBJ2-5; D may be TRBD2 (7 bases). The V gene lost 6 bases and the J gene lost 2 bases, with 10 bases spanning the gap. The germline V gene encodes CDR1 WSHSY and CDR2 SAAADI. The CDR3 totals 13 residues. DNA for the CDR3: TGCGCCAGCAGCGGGGGGCGACAAGAGACCCAGTACTTC. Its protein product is CASSGGRQETQYF.

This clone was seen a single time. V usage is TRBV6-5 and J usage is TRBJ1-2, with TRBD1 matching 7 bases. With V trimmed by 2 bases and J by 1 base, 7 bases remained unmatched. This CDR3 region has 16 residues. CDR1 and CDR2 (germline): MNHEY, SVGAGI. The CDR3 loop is CASSYLQGDRNYGYTF. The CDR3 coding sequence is TGTGCCAGCAGTTACCTGCAGGGGGACCGTAACTATGGCTACACCTTC.

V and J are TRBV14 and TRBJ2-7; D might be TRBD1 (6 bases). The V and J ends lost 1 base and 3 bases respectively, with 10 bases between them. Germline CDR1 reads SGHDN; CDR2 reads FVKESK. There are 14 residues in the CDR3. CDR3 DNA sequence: TGTGCCAGCAGCCAAGGGACAGCGTACTACGAGCAGTACTTC. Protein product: CASSQGTAYYEQYF.

CDR3 sequence (DNA): TGTGCCAGCAGCGCCCTGACAGGGTTCACTGAAGCTTTCTTT. Protein: CASSALTGFTEAFF. The chain has TRBV9 and TRBJ1-1; 7 nucleotides line up with TRBD1. This CDR3 is 14 amino acids long. The J segment lost 4 bases and the V segment lost 3 bases, leaving 6 bases of the junction unmatched. In germline, CDR1 is SGDLS, CDR2 YYNGEE.

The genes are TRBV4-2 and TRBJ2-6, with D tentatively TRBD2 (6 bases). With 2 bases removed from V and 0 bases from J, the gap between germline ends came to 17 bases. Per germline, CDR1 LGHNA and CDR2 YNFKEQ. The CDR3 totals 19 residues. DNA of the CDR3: TGTGCCAGCAGCCAAAGTTCGGGGGAATACCTCTCTGGGGCCAACGTCCTGACTTTC. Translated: CASSQSSGEYLSGANVLTF.

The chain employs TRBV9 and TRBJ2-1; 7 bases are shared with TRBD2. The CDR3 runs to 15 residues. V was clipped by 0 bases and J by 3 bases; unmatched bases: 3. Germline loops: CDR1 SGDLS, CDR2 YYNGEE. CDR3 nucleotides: TGTGCCAGCAGCGTAGCGGGGGGTAACTACAATGAGCAGTTCTTC. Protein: CASSVAGGNYNEQFF.

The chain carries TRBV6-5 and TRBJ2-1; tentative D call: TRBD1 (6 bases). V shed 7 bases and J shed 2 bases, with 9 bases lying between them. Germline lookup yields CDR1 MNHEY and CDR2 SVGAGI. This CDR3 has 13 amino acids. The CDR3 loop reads CASNRDPYNEQFF. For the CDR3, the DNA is TGTGCCAGCAACAGGGACCCCTACAATGAGCAGTTCTTC.

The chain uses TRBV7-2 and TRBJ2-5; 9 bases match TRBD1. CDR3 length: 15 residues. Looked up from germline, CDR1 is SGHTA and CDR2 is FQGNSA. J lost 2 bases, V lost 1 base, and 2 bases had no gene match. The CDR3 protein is CASSLVGQGQETQYF. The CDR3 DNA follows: TGTGCCAGCAGCTTAGTAGGACAGGGGCAAGAGACCCAGTACTTC.

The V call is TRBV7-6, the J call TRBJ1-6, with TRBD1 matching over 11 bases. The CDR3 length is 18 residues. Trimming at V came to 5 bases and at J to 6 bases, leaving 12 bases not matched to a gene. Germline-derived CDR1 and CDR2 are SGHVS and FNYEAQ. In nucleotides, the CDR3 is TGTGCCAGCAGCCAAGCGTCCGGGACAGGGGGATTTAATTCACCCCTCCACTTT. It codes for CASSQASGTGGFNSPLHF.

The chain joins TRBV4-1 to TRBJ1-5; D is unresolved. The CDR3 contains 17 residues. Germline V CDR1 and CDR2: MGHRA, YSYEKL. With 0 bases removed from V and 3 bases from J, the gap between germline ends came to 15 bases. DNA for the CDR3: TGCGCCAGCAGCCAAGACCCGGGGTCCCTTTTCAATCAGCCCCAGCATTTT. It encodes CASSQDPGSLFNQPQHF.

The CDR3 coding sequence is TGTGCCAGCAGTTACCTGGGGGCGAGGGAGCAGTACTTC. This translates into CASSYLGAREQYF. The chain recombines TRBV6-5 with TRBJ2-7, with D possibly being TRBD1 (6 bases). Germline V gene data show CDR1 as MNHEY and CDR2 as SVGAGI. The CDR3 consists of 13 residues. V lost 2 bases to trimming and J lost 7 bases, with 12 bases between them.

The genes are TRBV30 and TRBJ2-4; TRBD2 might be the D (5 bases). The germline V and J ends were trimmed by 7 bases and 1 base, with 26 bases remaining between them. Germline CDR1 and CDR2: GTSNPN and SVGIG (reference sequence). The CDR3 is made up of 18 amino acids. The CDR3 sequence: CASRLARPSNRAKNIQYF. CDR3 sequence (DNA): TGTGCCTCGCGCTTAGCGAGGCCCTCGAATCGGGCCAAAAACATTCAGTACTTC.

CDR3 bases: TGCGCCAGCAGCCCGGTAGCGGGAGCGTCAGATACGCAGTATTTT. It codes for CASSPVAGASDTQYF. This chain uses TRBV5-1 with TRBJ2-3, with 9 bases matching TRBD2. Germline CDR1 is SGHRS and CDR2 is YFSETQ. The CDR3 consists of 15 residues. V lost 4 bases, J lost 4 bases, and 7 bases stayed unmatched.

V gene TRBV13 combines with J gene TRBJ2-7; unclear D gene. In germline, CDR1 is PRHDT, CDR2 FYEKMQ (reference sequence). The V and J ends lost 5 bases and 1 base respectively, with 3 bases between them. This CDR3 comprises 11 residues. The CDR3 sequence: CASSASYEQYF. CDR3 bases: TGTGCCAGCAGCGCGTCCTACGAGCAGTACTTC. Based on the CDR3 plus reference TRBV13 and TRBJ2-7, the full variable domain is AAGVIQSPRHLIKEKRETATLKCYPIPRHDTVYWYQQGPGQDPQFLISFYEKMQSDKGSIPDRFSAQQFSDYHSELNMSSLELGDSALYFCASSASYEQYFGPGTRLTVT.

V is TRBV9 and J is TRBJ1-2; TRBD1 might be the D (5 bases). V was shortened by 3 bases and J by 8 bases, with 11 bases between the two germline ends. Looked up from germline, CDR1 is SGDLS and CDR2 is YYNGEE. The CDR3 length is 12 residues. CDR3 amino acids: CASSAGNSGYTF. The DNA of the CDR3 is TGTGCCAGCAGCGCAGGGAACAGCGGCTACACCTTC. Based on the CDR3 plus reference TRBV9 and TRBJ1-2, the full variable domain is DSGVTQTPKHLITATGQRVTLRCSPRSGDLSVYWYQQSLDQGLQFLIQYYNGEERAKGNILERFSAQQFPDLHSELNLSSLELGDSALYFCASSAGNSGYTFGSGTRLTVV.

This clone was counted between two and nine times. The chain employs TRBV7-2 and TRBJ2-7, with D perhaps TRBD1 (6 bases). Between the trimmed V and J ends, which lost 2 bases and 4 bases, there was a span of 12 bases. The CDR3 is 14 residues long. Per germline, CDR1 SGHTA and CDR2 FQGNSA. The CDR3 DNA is TGTGCCAGCAGCTTATTGTACAGGGCTTACGAGCAGTACTTC. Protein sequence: CASSLLYRAYEQYF.

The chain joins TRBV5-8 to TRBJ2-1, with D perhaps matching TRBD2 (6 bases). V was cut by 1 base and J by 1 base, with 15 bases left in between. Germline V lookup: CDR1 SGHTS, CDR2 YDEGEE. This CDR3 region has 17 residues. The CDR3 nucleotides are TGTGCCAGCAGCTTGCCGACGAGGAGGGCTTCCTACAATGAGCAGTTCTTC. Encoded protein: CASSLPTRRASYNEQFF.

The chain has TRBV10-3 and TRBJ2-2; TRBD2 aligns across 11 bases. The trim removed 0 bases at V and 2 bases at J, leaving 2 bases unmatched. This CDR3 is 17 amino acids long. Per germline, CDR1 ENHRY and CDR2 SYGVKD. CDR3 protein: CAISESTSGGNTGELFF. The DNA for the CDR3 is TGTGCCATCAGTGAGTCTACTAGCGGGGGTAACACCGGGGAGCTGTTTTTT.

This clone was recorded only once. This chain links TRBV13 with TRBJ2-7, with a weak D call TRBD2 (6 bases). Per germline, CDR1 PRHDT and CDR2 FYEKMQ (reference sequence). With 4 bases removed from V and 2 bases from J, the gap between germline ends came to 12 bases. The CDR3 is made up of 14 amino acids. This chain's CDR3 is CASSSGDGTYEQYF. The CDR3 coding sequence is TGTGCCAGCAGCTCGGGGGACGGGACCTACGAGCAGTACTTC.

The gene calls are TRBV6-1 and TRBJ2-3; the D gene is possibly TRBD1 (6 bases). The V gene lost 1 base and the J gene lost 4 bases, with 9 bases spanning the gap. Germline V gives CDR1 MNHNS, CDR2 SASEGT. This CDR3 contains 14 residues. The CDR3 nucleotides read TGTGCCAGCAGTGAAGTCTGGGGGCCAGATACGCAGTATTTT. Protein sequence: CASSEVWGPDTQYF.

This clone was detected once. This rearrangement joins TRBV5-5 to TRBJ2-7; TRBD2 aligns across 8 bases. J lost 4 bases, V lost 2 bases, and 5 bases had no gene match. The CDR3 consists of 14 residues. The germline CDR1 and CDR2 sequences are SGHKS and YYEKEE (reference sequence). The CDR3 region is CASSFTSGFYEQYF. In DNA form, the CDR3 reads TGTGCCAGCAGCTTTACTAGCGGTTTTTACGAGCAGTACTTC.

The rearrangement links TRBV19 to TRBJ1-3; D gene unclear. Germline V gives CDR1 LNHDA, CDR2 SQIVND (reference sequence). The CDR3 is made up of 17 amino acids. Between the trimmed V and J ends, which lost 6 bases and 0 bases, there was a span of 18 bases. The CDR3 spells CASSPYLILSSGNTIYF. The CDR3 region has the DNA TGTGCCAGTAGCCCCTACTTAATTCTGAGCTCTGGAAACACCATATATTTT.

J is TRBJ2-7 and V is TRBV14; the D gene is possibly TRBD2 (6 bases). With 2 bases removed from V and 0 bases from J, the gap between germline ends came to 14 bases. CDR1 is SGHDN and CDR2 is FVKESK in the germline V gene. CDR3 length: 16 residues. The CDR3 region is CASSQFGLSSSYEQYF. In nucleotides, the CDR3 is TGTGCCAGCAGCCAATTCGGACTATCGAGCTCCTACGAGCAGTACTTC.